This T cell receptor beta chain was found in a study of blood T cells in healthy people across ages. Broader study findings: The study regarded diversity estimates from one million T cells as underestimates.

Turning to this clonotype: Its antigen is not identified.

V lost 7 bases and J 9 bases, leaving 22 bases between the germline ends. CDR3 size: 14 residues. Germline CDR1 reads SGDLS; CDR2 reads YYNGEE. The second PCR ran roughly 6 to 11 cycles with a sample-barcoded 5' primer and J-beta primers. A template-switch adaptor containing 12 random nucleotides labeled each cDNA molecule. Each CDR3 protein is one row after TCRdb ran MiXCR on the 5' RACE reads. The table records 270,000 or so distinct CDR3 sequences, roughly 26% of them present only once. The sequencing input was blood. This clonotype was sampled from a woman in her seventies in good health. This chain uses TRBV9 with TRBJ1-2; D remains unclear. The CDR3 spells CASDPEAREGSYTF. The DNA for the CDR3 is TGTGCCAGCGACCCCGAGGCAAGGGAAGGGAGCTACACCTTC.